This T cell receptor (beta chain) appears in the sequencing data of a study of shared clonotypes between healthy human individuals (dated by TCRdb to the early 2020s). At the level of the whole study: Three men and two women, aged 18 to 49 years, made up the cohort. For each donor, CD4 naive and CD4 memory were each run on three plates, CD8 naive on two plates, and CD8 memory on one plate. Blood TCR repertoires of a handful of healthy adults were deeply sequenced to estimate repertoire size and the extent of clonotype sharing between individuals. To increase sequencing depth and limit assay-specific biases, different laboratories used diverse techniques to prepare libraries and sequence TCR repertoires. Each donor's leukapheresis produced roughly between roughly 0.94 and 9.5 billion PBMCs.

Donors were healthy HIV-negative adults with no recently reported acute infections or vaccinations. Only Caucasian adults living in Nashville, Tennessee, USA were represented among the donors. Magnetic negative selection was used to enrich CD4+ T cells, after which naive cells were positively selected on CD45RA and the negative fraction became the memory subset. After blood collection by leukapheresis, PBMCs were isolated using Ficoll-Histopaque density gradient centrifugation and then cryopreserved in the vapor phase of liquid nitrogen. Analytical flow cytometry was used to check the purity and quantity of every magnetically sorted T cell population. From each sorted fraction, genomic DNA was isolated and quantified by UV absorbance on a Nanodrop 2000c. Points the paper makes about the study in general: The small number of donors limited the genetic and exposure-history diversity represented. Rarefaction of sorted-subset datasets indicated incomplete sequencing despite the large sequencing depth. Clonotypes shared by all four sorted-subset donors showed higher generation probabilities than non-shared clonotypes. Only blood was sampled, and tissue TCR repertoires likely differ from those in blood. Pairwise subsampling led to the expectation that sequencing depth would affect the degree of clonotype sharing among donors. Sharing across a few donors was observed for around 5% of naive CD4, over 3% of naive CD8, over 2% of memory CD4, and about 0.4% of memory CD8 clonotypes. Naive subsets generally had larger estimated clonotype richness than memory subsets.

Comment on this clone: Its antigen has not been determined. It has no much larger one-base neighbor in the sample; base qualities were not kept.

Using the deep immunoSEQ assay, multiplex PCR amplified TCR CDR3 regions from genomic DNA. Genomic DNA extracted from each cell subset was distributed evenly over all wells of several immunoSEQ 96-well plates, and each plate served as one replicate. For sorted subsets, 150 to 250 ng genomic DNA, equal to about 30,000 T cell genomes, was loaded into each replicate PCR. The purified libraries were quantified using a Qubit 3.0 fluorometer, sized with a Bioanalyzer 2100, and then quantified again using the KAPA Library Quantification kit. Every immunoSEQ 96-well plate was sequenced on a separate single-read 150-cycle Illumina NextSeq 550 flow cell. In the original analysis: The immunoSEQ output contained only junctional sequences without quality scores, so filtering could not match that applied to full-length reads. To assign V/J genes and CDR3, sequences were annotated against IMGT germline references using PyIR, a Python wrapper for IgBLAST v1.9. Any read was removed if the V/J assignment was weak (E-value above 1e-6), the CDR3 was missing, or the read contained stop codons, out-of-frame junctions, or ambiguous translated residues. A V3J clonotype was defined by an identical inferred V gene, J gene, and CDR3 amino acid sequence. Percentage overlap between repertoires was calculated by dividing the number of shared unique clonotypes by the size of the smaller repertoire. Three approaches were used to assess repertoire richness: RTK rarefaction, the Chao1 estimator, and Recon v2.1 estimates of unobserved clonotypes. Generation probabilities were computed with OLGA for all TCRbeta clonotypes obtained by the gDNA method from several donors. This immuneACCESS table, as held by TCRdb, lists in-frame sequences with V and J called but not all clones. Of the missing ones, under half trace to an unresolved V gene in checked studies; the others have no known cause. Clonal size and the V and J genes are those of that table, whereas D and trimming came from the DNA. Counted in this sample were around 1.4 million clones; approximately 98.5% of them appeared once. Of the sample, around 0.33% falls within the top ten clones.

The sequenced sample was naive CD4+ T cells sorted from blood. Interpreted using the paper, the cell subset or site label stands for: CD45RA+ positively selected. The clonotype comes from a man younger than 45 in good health.

The CDR3 region has the sequence CASSVGTEGNTIYF. The nucleotides are TGTGCCAGCAGCGTCGGAACAGAAGGAAACACCATATATTTT. The chain is made from TRBV5-5 and TRBJ1-3, with the identity of the D gene unclear. The CDR3 measures 14 amino acids from cysteine to phenylalanine. CDR3 DNA is the only sequence kept; it has 42 bases, read in frame from the first base. From the germline V gene (reference sequence), CDR1 is SGHKS and CDR2 is YYEKEE. A distance of 12 bases separates the germline ends of V and J, which lose 4 bases and 4 bases respectively.